In this sample, the clone carrying this T cell receptor (beta chain) turned up once. No treatment of any kind had been given to any patient before thyroid surgery. The data derive from a study of metastatic and nonmetastatic thyroid tumors. The overall study: Repertoire data that came from the blood and tumor or nodule tissue of malignant and benign thyroid patients were compared.

TCRdb called clones again from the PCR reads with MiXCR. The sample includes roughly 13,000 clones, 28% of them seen just once. Germline V gene data show CDR1 as SGHTS and CDR2 as YDEGEE. There are 12 residues in the CDR3. The origin of this receptor is a female donor with papillary thyroid cancer or a benign thyroid nodule (not recorded which). Some clones in this sample may be carry-over from other donors' samples. Sequenced: tumor tissue. The chain is built from TRBV5-8 and TRBJ2-5, with TRBD1 matching 7 bases. The last part of the DNA fits TRBJ2-1 better; the J call may be wrong. CDR3 amino acids: CASSFTGVEQFF. The CDR3 bases are TGTGCCAGCAGCTTCACAGGGGTCGAGCAGTTCTTC.